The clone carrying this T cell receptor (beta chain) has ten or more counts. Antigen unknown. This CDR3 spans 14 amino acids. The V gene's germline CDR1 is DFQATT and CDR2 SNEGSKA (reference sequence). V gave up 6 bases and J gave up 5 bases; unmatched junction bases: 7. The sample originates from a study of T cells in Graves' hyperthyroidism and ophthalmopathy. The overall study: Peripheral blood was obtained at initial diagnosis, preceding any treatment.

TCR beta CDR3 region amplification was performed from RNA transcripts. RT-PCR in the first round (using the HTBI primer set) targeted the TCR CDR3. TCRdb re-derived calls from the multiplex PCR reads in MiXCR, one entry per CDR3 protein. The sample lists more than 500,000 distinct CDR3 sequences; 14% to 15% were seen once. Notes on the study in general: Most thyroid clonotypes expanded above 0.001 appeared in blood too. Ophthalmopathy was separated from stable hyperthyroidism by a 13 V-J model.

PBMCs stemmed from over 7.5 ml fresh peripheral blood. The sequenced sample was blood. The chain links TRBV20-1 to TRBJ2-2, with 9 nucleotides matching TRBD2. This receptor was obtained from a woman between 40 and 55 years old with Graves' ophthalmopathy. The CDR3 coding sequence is TGCAGTGCCACGGGGGCGGGAGGGACCGGGGAGCTGTTTTTT. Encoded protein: CSATGAGGTGELFF.